These 8 T cell receptor beta chains were all obtained from the same sample, sequenced in a study of cytomegalovirus exposure and HLA in healthy donors. With 60 Vbeta and 13 Jbeta primers, the PCR was carried out. TCRdb's table, derived via immunoSEQ multiplex PCR, lists solely in-frame clones and lacks some. This table has approximately 220,000 clones, around three quarters appearing once. The sequencing input was PBMCs. These receptors all come from a man aged 35 to 55 in good health and CMV-seronegative.

Notes on this clone: An end of the junction does not agree with germline; a read error may underlie this. The chain has TRBV28 and TRBJ1-2, with 7 nucleotides matching TRBD1. The CDR3 totals 15 residues. Germline assignment: CDR1 MDHEN and CDR2 SYDVKM. The CDR3 is CANSLEDRLLYGYTF. CDR3 DNA sequence: TGTGCCAACAGTTTAGAGGACAGGCTCCTCTATGGCTACACCTTC.

The chain is built from TRBV10-3 and TRBJ2-7, with 13 bases that match TRBD2. The CDR3 contains 17 residues. After removal of 0 bases from V and 4 bases from J, the junction contained 6 bases not matched to a gene. Germline CDR1 and CDR2: ENHRY and SYGVKD. CDR3 coding DNA: TGTGCCATCAGTGAGTCTGGACTAGCGGGAGTTGTATACGAGCAGTACTTC. Protein: CAISESGLAGVVYEQYF.

The chain employs TRBV6-5 and TRBJ2-5; 8 positions match TRBD1. The CDR3 is 12 amino acids. The germline gives CDR1 MNHEY, CDR2 SVGAGI. V gave up 6 bases and J gave up 7 bases; unmatched junction bases: 4. The CDR3 sequence is CASSQDRVTQYF. CDR3 nucleotide sequence: TGTGCCAGCAGCCAGGACAGGGTGACCCAGTACTTC.

This chain uses TRBV13 with TRBJ2-5, with 9 nucleotides matching TRBD2. Trimming cost V 4 bases and J 4 bases; bases outside gene matches: 4. CDR1 is PRHDT and CDR2 is FYEKMQ in the germline V gene (reference sequence). The CDR3 runs to 14 residues. The CDR3 DNA reads as TGTGCCAGCAGCTCCCCGGGACTAGCAGAGACCCAGTACTTC. Translated, it gives CASSSPGLAETQYF.

This clone was picked up one time. The rearrangement joins TRBV5-1 to TRBJ2-5; D uncertain. TRBJ2-7 matches the DNA end more closely, so the J call is doubtful. The CDR3 is 15 residues long. Looked up from germline, CDR1 is SGHRS and CDR2 is YFSETQ. CDR3 region: CASSFGPTQNYEQYF. The CDR3 DNA is TGCGCCAGCAGCTTCGGCCCAACCCAAAACTACGAGCAGTACTTC.

CDR3 coding DNA: TGTGCCAGCAGCCTCACCGACCTCCCCCGGACTAGCGTAGGACAAGAGACCCAGTACTTC. Protein product: CASSLTDLPRTSVGQETQYF. This sequence joins TRBV9 and TRBJ2-5; 9 bases are shared with TRBD2. V dropped 4 bases and J dropped 2; count of bases not matched to a gene: 21. Germline V gene lookup returns CDR1 SGDLS and CDR2 YYNGEE. The CDR3 covers 20 residues.

This rearrangement joins TRBV5-1 to TRBJ1-1, with TRBD1 matching over 7 bases. The CDR3 covers 17 residues. The V gene's germline CDR1 is SGHRS and CDR2 YFSETQ. Unmatched junction bases numbered 14, after V lost 3 bases and J lost 3 bases. The CDR3 is CASSSKSTGVYDTEAFF. CDR3 sequence (DNA): TGCGCCAGCAGCTCAAAATCTACAGGGGTATATGACACTGAAGCTTTCTTT. The entire variable domain, with the rest obtained from reference TRBV5-1 and TRBJ1-1, is as follows: KAGVTQTPRYLIKTRGQQVTLSCSPISGHRSVSWYQQTPGQGLQFLFEYFSETQRNKGNFPGRFSGRQFSNSRSEMNVSTLELGDSALYLCASSSKSTGVYDTEAFFGQGTRLTVV.

The chain has TRBV9 and TRBJ2-2; no clear D gene. This CDR3 has 12 amino acids. Trimming took off 4 bases at V and 7 bases at J, with 8 bases between the two ends. The germline CDR1 and CDR2 sequences are SGDLS and YYNGEE. The DNA of the CDR3 is TGTGCCAGCAGCCCCGCAGGCGGGGAGCTGTTTTTT. Its protein product is CASSPAGGELFF.